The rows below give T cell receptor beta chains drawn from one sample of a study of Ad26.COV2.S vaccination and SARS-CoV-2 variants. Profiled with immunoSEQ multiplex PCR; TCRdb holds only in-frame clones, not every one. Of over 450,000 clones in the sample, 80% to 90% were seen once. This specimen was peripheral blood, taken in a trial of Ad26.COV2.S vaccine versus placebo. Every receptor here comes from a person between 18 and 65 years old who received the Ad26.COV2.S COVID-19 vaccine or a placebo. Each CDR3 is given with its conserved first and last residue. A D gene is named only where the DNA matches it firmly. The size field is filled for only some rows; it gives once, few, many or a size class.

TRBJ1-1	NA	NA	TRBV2	CASYGGVKAFF	TGTGCCAGCTACGGGGGGGTCAAAGCTTTCTTT
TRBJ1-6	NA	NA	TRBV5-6	CASSLPGQGSPLHF	TGTGCCAGCAGCTTGCCGGGGCAGGGTTCACCCCTCCACTTT
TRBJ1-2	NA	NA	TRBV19	CASKRAVDGYGYTF	TGTGCCAGTAAGCGGGCCGTCGACGGGTATGGCTACACCTTC
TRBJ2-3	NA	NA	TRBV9	CASSGWYSTDTQYF	TGTGCCAGCAGCGGGTGGTACAGCACAGATACGCAGTATTTT
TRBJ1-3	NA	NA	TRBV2	CASSEPFRGRSSGNTIYF	TGTGCCAGCAGTGAACCTTTTCGGGGGCGAAGCTCTGGAAACACCATATATTTT
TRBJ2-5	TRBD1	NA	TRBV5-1	CASAQGDRETQYF	TGCGCCAGCGCTCAGGGGGATCGGGAGACCCAGTACTTC
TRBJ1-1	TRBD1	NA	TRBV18	CASSRTGINTEAFF	TGTGCCAGCTCCCGGACAGGAATAAACACTGAAGCTTTCTTT
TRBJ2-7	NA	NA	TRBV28	CASSPNGARQGYEQYF	TGTGCCAGCAGTCCGAACGGGGCAAGACAAGGCTACGAGCAGTACTTC
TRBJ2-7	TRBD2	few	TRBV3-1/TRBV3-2	CASSQVIAGGPLYEQYF	TGTGCCAGCAGCCAAGTCATCGCGGGAGGGCCTTTGTACGAGCAGTACTTC
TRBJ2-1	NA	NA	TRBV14	CASSLRRADEQFF	TGTGCCAGCAGCCTCCGGCGGGCAGATGAGCAGTTCTTC
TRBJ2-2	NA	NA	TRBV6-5	CASKLETRNTGELFF	TGTGCCAGCAAGTTGGAGACCAGGAACACCGGGGAGCTGTTTTTT
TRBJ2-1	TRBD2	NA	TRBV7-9	CASSLSLAGTNEQFF	TGTGCCAGCAGCTTAAGTCTAGCGGGGACCAATGAGCAGTTCTTC
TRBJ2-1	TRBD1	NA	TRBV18	CASSIRGQADNEQFF	TGTGCCAGCTCCATCCGAGGACAGGCGGACAATGAGCAGTTCTTC
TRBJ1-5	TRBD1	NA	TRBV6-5	CASSQRPQGNQPQHF	TGTGCCAGCAGCCAGAGACCACAGGGGAATCAGCCCCAGCATTTT
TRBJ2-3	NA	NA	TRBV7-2	CASSLGAALRVDTQYF	TGTGCCAGCAGCTTAGGAGCCGCACTACGGGTAGATACGCAGTATTTT
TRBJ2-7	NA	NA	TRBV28	CASSLTAYEQYF	TGTGCCAGCAGCCTGACGGCCTACGAGCAGTACTTC
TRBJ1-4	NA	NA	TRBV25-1	CASSGPGPPSGNEKLFF	TGTGCCAGCAGTGGACCGGGCCCCCCATCGGGAAATGAAAAACTGTTTTTT
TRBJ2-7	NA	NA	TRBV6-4	CASSPSAGVGEQYF	TGTGCCAGCAGTCCGTCTGCGGGTGTTGGCGAGCAGTACTTC
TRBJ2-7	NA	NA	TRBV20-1	CSASYEQYF	TGCAGTGCCAGCTACGAGCAGTACTTC
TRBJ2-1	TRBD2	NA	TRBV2	CASSFLAVTEIGYNEQFF	TGTGCCAGCAGTTTTCTAGCGGTCACAGAGATCGGGTACAATGAGCAGTTCTTC
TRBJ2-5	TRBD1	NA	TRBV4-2	CASSRGQGRETQYF	TGTGCCAGCAGCCGCGGACAGGGAAGAGAGACCCAGTACTTC
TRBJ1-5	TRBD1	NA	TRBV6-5	CASIPDRGQPPQHF	TGTGCCAGCATCCCCGACAGGGGGCAACCGCCCCAGCATTTT
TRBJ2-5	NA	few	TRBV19	CASSTGRIGRETQYF	TGTGCCAGTAGCACGGGACGCATAGGTCGTGAGACCCAGTACTTC
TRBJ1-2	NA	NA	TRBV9	CASSVEPLDRIYGYTF	TGTGCCAGCAGCGTAGAGCCCCTCGACAGAATCTATGGCTACACCTTC
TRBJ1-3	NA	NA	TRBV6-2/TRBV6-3	CASSYLSFGTRTTGNTIYF	TGTGCCAGCAGTTACTTGTCATTTGGGACGCGTACGACTGGAAACACCATATATTTT
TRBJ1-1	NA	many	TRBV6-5	CASSPTALNTEAFF	TGTGCCAGCAGTCCTACCGCTTTGAACACTGAAGCTTTCTTT
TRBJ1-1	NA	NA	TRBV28	CASSFRQGTEAFF	TGTGCCAGCAGTTTTCGGCAGGGAACTGAAGCTTTCTTT
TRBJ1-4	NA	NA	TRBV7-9	CASGHSSTNEKLFF	TGTGCCAGCGGACACAGCTCAACTAATGAAAAACTGTTTTTT
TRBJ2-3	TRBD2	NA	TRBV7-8	CASSLILLAGAVDTQYF	TGTGCCAGCAGCTTAATCCTTCTAGCGGGAGCGGTAGATACGCAGTATTTT
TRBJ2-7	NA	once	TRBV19	CASSILDGAYEQYF	TGTGCCAGTAGTATATTGGACGGAGCCTACGAGCAGTACTTC
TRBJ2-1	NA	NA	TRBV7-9	CASSLRVEQFF	TGTGCCAGCAGCTTACGGGTTGAGCAGTTCTTC
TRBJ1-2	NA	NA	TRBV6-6	CASSYSSAYGYTF	TGTGCCAGCAGTTACTCGTCAGCCTATGGCTACACCTTC
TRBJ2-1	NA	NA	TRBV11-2	CASSFGVEQFF	TGTGCCAGCAGCTTCGGTGTTGAGCAGTTCTTC
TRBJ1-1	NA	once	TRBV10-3	CAIRPPAGMNTEAFF	TGTGCCATCAGGCCGCCGGCGGGTATGAACACTGAAGCTTTCTTT
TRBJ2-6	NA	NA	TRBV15	CATSKPGAGANVLTF	TGTGCCACCAGCAAACCAGGGGCTGGGGCCAACGTCCTGACTTTC
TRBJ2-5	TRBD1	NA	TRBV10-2	CASDGGQTGVPQYF	TGCGCCAGCGATGGGGGACAGACAGGGGTCCCCCAGTACTTC
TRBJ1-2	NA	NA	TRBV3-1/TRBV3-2	CASSQSGSVLGGYTF	TGTGCCAGCAGCCAGTCGGGCTCAGTTCTGGGGGGCTACACCTTC
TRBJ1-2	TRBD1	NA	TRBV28	CASSYAGQGRGSGYTF	TGTGCCAGCAGTTATGCCGGACAGGGGAGGGGTTCTGGCTACACCTTC
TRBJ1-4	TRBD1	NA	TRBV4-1	CASSPGQGLTNEKLFF	TGCGCCAGCAGCCCGGGACAGGGATTGACTAATGAAAAACTGTTTTTT
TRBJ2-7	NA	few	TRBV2	CANTGTSTYEQYF	TGTGCCAACACCGGGACAAGTACCTACGAGCAGTACTTC
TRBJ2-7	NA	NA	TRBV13	CASSLYGSKSYEQYF	TGTGCCAGCAGCTTATACGGTTCGAAGAGCTACGAGCAGTACTTC
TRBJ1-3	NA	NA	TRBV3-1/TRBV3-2	CASSQLNTIYF	TGTGCCAGCAGCCAATTAAACACCATATATTTT
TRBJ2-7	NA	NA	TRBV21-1	CASSKVPPQLIYEQYF	TGTGCCAGCAGCAAAGTGCCACCCCAGTTGATCTACGAGCAGTACTTC
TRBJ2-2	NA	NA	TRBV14	CASSPHPGELFF	TGTGCCAGCAGCCCCCATCCCGGGGAGCTGTTTTTT
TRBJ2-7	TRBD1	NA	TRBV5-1	CASSLTGTGLVSYEQYF	TGCGCCAGCAGCTTGACCGGGACAGGGTTGGTATCCTACGAGCAGTACTTC
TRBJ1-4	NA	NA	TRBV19	CASSMSGANGNEKLFF	TGTGCCAGTAGTATGAGTGGGGCGAACGGTAATGAAAAACTGTTTTTT
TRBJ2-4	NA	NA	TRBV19	CASSFGGPVTKNIQYF	TGTGCCAGTAGTTTTGGCGGACCCGTGACCAAAAACATTCAGTACTTC
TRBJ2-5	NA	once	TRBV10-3	CAIAARGETQYF	TGTGCCATCGCGGCCCGTGGGGAGACCCAGTACTTC
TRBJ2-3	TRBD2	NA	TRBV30	CAWRTAGGTDTQYF	TGTGCCTGGAGAACCGCGGGGGGCACAGATACGCAGTATTTT
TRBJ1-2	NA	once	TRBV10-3	CAISRKATESYGGYTF	TGTGCCATCAGCCGGAAAGCGACAGAGTCTTATGGTGGCTACACCTTC
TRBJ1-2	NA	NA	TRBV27	CASTTSGDYGYTF	TGTGCCAGCACAACGTCCGGAGACTATGGCTACACCTTC
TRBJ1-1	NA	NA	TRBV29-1	CSVGGETNTEAFF	TGCAGCGTTGGGGGGGAAACGAACACTGAAGCTTTCTTT
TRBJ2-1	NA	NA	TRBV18	CASSPPPRVGSYNEQFF	TGTGCCAGCTCACCACCCCCTCGGGTGGGCTCCTACAATGAGCAGTTCTTC
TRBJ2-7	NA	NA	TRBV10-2	CASRELALASYEQYF	TGCGCCAGCAGGGAACTAGCCCTTGCATCCTACGAGCAGTACTTC
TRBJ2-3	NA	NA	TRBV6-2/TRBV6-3	CASSYSIGSDTQYF	TGTGCCAGCAGTTACTCGATAGGGTCAGATACGCAGTATTTT
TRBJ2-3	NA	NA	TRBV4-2	CASSQGPDSTYTQYF	TGTGCCAGCAGCCAAGGTCCAGATAGCACATATACGCAGTATTTT
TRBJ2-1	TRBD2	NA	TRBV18	CASSVVLAGGSSSYNEQFF	TGTGCCAGCTCCGTAGTGCTAGCGGGGGGATCGAGCTCCTACAATGAGCAGTTCTTC
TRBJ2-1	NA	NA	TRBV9	CASSVGDLAGNNEQFF	TGTGCCAGCAGCGTAGGGGATCTTGCGGGGAATAATGAGCAGTTCTTC
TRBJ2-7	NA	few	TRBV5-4	CASSLAGLGGEQYF	TGTGCCAGCAGCTTGGCCGGGTTGGGAGGCGAGCAGTACTTC